Below, one T cell receptor (beta chain) is given with its context. These data come from a study of patients and donors after allogeneic stem cell transplantation. TCRdb reprocessed the RT-PCR reads via MiXCR and lists one record per CDR3 protein. The sample has roughly 940,000 distinct CDR3 sequences, roughly 18% seen once; the top ten hold around 6%. Unmatched junction bases numbered 8, after V lost 4 bases and J lost 4 bases. Germline CDR1 reads MNHNS; CDR2 reads SASEGT. The CDR3 spans 15 residues. This receptor was taken from a human donor who was either an allogeneic HSCT recipient or a stem cell or donor lymphocyte infusion donor (not recorded which). It is not recorded whose cells these are; they may come from a transplant donor. The sequenced sample consisted of blood, either unsorted or a sorted T cell fraction (not recorded which). The V gene is TRBV6-1, the J gene TRBJ2-5; 8 nucleotides line up with TRBD2. The CDR3 here is CASSGGGAGGETQYF. DNA for the CDR3: TGTGCCAGCAGTGGAGGGGGGGCGGGAGGAGAGACCCAGTACTTC.